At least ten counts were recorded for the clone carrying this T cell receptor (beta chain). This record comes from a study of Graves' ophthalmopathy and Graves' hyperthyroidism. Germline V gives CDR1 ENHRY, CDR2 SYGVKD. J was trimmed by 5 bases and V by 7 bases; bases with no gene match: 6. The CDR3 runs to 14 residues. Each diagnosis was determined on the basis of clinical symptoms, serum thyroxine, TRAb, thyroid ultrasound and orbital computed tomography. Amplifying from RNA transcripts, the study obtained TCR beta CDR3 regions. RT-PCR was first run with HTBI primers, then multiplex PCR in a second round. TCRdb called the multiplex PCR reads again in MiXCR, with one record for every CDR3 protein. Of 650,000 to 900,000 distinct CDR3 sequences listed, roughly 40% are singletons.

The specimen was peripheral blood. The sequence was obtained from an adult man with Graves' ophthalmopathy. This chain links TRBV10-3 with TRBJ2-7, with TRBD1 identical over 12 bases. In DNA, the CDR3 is TGTGCCATCAACCCGGGACAGGGGGCCCACGAGCAGTACTTC. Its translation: CAINPGQGAHEQYF.